This T cell receptor (beta chain) derives from a study of OX40 agonist ivuxolimab in advanced cancers. Repertoires were generated with immunoSEQ multiplex PCR, while TCRdb's copy carries only in-frame clones and drops some. The table shows 90,000 to 120,000 clones, with approximately 90% occurring only once. This clonotype was obtained from an adult with an advanced solid tumor such as melanoma, head and neck, liver or kidney cancer. Sample: CD4+ or CD8+ T cells sorted from blood, taken in a trial of the OX40 agonist ivuxolimab.

For the CDR3, the DNA is TGTGCCAGCAGTTACCCTAATTCACCCCTCCACTTT. This codes for CASSYPNSPLHF. The gene calls are TRBV6-5 and TRBJ1-6; D is unclear. The germline V and J ends were trimmed by 2 bases and 6 bases, with 2 bases remaining between them. Germline V CDR1 and CDR2: MNHEY, SVGAGI. The length of the CDR3 is 12 residues.